This is a list of T cell receptor beta chains from one sample in a study of blood T cell repertoires in COVID-19. Libraries were prepared by immunoSEQ multiplex PCR; TCRdb keeps only in-frame clonotypes and omits some of them. The table records about 320,000 clones, about 82% of them present only once. The specimen was peripheral blood. These receptors all come from a woman aged 45-65 years with acute or convalescent COVID-19. CDR3s include the opening cysteine and the closing phenylalanine or tryptophan. The order of the fields is clone size, J gene, D gene, V gene, CDR3 protein, CDR3 DNA. A D gene is named only where the DNA matches it firmly. Only part of the rows carry a size: once, few, many, or a class if the clone is expanded.

abundance: .; j_gene: TRBJ1-2; d_gene: TRBD1; v_gene: TRBV28; CDR3aa: CASSSGGYGYTF; CDR3nt: TGTGCCAGCAGTTCAGGGGGCTATGGCTACACCTTC
abundance: few; j_gene: TRBJ2-7; d_gene: TRBD2; v_gene: TRBV12-3/TRBV12-4; CDR3aa: CASLTSGDYEQYF; CDR3nt: TGTGCCAGCCTGACTAGCGGGGACTACGAGCAGTACTTC
abundance: .; j_gene: TRBJ1-5; d_gene: TRBD1; v_gene: TRBV5-1; CDR3aa: CASSWGTGGNQPQHF; CDR3nt: TGCGCCAGCAGCTGGGGGACAGGGGGCAATCAGCCCCAGCATTTT
abundance: .; j_gene: TRBJ2-5; d_gene: TRBD2; v_gene: TRBV6-5; CDR3aa: CASSYSNGLAGPQHF; CDR3nt: TGTGCCAGCAGTTACTCGAATGGACTAGCGGGACCACAGCACTTC
abundance: .; j_gene: TRBJ1-3; d_gene: .; v_gene: TRBV28; CDR3aa: CASRGAGSGNTIYF; CDR3nt: TGTGCCAGCAGGGGGGCCGGCAGCGGAAACACCATATATTTT
abundance: .; j_gene: TRBJ1-5; d_gene: TRBD1; v_gene: TRBV6-6; CDR3aa: CASSYDRGNQPQHF; CDR3nt: TGTGCCAGCAGTTACGACAGGGGCAATCAGCCCCAGCATTTT
abundance: .; j_gene: TRBJ2-7; d_gene: .; v_gene: TRBV4-3; CDR3aa: CASSQVGRGGYEQYF; CDR3nt: TGCGCCAGCAGCCAAGTGGGCAGGGGTGGGTACGAGCAGTACTTC
abundance: .; j_gene: TRBJ2-3; d_gene: .; v_gene: TRBV3-1/TRBV3-2; CDR3aa: CASSHRVDTQYF; CDR3nt: TGTGCCAGCAGCCACAGGGTAGATACGCAGTATTTT
abundance: .; j_gene: TRBJ2-7; d_gene: TRBD1; v_gene: TRBV27; CDR3aa: CASSLPRTGRIYEQYF; CDR3nt: TGTGCCAGCAGTTTGCCCAGGACAGGGAGGATCTACGAGCAGTACTTC
abundance: .; j_gene: TRBJ2-1; d_gene: TRBD2; v_gene: TRBV24-1; CDR3aa: CATSDQDLAGDSYNEQFF; CDR3nt: TGTGCCACCAGTGATCAAGACCTAGCGGGGGACTCCTACAATGAGCAGTTCTTC
abundance: .; j_gene: TRBJ2-3; d_gene: .; v_gene: TRBV5-6; CDR3aa: CASSLIGTDTQYF; CDR3nt: TGTGCCAGCAGCTTGATCGGCACAGATACGCAGTATTTT
abundance: .; j_gene: TRBJ2-7; d_gene: .; v_gene: TRBV11-3; CDR3aa: CASSPGVEGYEQYF; CDR3nt: TGTGCCAGCAGCCCTGGCGTAGAGGGCTACGAGCAGTACTTC
abundance: .; j_gene: TRBJ1-5; d_gene: .; v_gene: TRBV3-1/TRBV3-2; CDR3aa: CASSQGVGQPQHF; CDR3nt: TGTGCCAGCAGCCAAGGTGTGGGCCAGCCCCAGCATTTT
abundance: .; j_gene: TRBJ2-1; d_gene: TRBD1; v_gene: TRBV7-2; CDR3aa: CASSLAGQGRGNEQFF; CDR3nt: TGTGCCAGCAGCTTAGCGGGACAGGGCCGGGGCAATGAGCAGTTCTTC
abundance: few; j_gene: TRBJ1-1; d_gene: .; v_gene: TRBV30; CDR3aa: CAWIGRIAEAFF; CDR3nt: TGTGCCTGGATTGGCAGGATCGCTGAAGCTTTCTTT
abundance: once; j_gene: TRBJ2-1; d_gene: .; v_gene: TRBV30; CDR3aa: CAWSTISPHTSYNEQFF; CDR3nt: TGTGCCTGGAGCACCATTAGCCCTCACACCTCCTACAATGAGCAGTTCTTC
abundance: .; j_gene: TRBJ1-4; d_gene: TRBD1; v_gene: TRBV28; CDR3aa: CASSQPGQGDEKLFF; CDR3nt: TGTGCCAGCAGTCAACCGGGACAGGGGGATGAAAAACTGTTTTTT
abundance: .; j_gene: TRBJ2-7; d_gene: TRBD2; v_gene: TRBV6-2/TRBV6-3; CDR3aa: CASSYSGTRGVAEQYF; CDR3nt: TGTGCCAGCAGTTACTCTGGGACTAGGGGGGTCGCCGAGCAGTACTTC
abundance: .; j_gene: TRBJ2-1; d_gene: .; v_gene: TRBV29-1; CDR3aa: CSGGEIVYNEQFF; CDR3nt: TGCAGCGGGGGGGAGATAGTTTACAATGAGCAGTTCTTC
abundance: .; j_gene: TRBJ2-1; d_gene: TRBD2; v_gene: TRBV5-7; CDR3aa: CASSQGQGWTSGSYNEQFF; CDR3nt: TGTGCCAGCAGCCAAGGACAGGGCTGGACTAGCGGGAGCTACAATGAGCAGTTCTTC
abundance: .; j_gene: TRBJ2-5; d_gene: .; v_gene: TRBV11-2; CDR3aa: CASSFLITGQETQYF; CDR3nt: TGTGCCAGCAGCTTCCTGATTACCGGCCAAGAGACCCAGTACTTC
abundance: .; j_gene: TRBJ2-3; d_gene: TRBD2; v_gene: TRBV5-1; CDR3aa: CASSVGLSSGSTDTQYF; CDR3nt: TGCGCCAGCAGCGTCGGGCTATCTAGCGGTAGCACAGATACGCAGTATTTT
abundance: .; j_gene: TRBJ2-1; d_gene: TRBD1; v_gene: TRBV9; CDR3aa: CASSVVGTGGRERSYNEQFF; CDR3nt: TGTGCCAGCAGCGTAGTTGGGACAGGGGGCCGAGAGCGTTCCTACAATGAGCAGTTCTTC
abundance: few; j_gene: TRBJ1-5; d_gene: .; v_gene: TRBV18; CDR3aa: CASSPSTYTGSQPQHF; CDR3nt: TGTGCCAGCTCACCGTCTACTTATACAGGGTCTCAGCCCCAGCATTTT